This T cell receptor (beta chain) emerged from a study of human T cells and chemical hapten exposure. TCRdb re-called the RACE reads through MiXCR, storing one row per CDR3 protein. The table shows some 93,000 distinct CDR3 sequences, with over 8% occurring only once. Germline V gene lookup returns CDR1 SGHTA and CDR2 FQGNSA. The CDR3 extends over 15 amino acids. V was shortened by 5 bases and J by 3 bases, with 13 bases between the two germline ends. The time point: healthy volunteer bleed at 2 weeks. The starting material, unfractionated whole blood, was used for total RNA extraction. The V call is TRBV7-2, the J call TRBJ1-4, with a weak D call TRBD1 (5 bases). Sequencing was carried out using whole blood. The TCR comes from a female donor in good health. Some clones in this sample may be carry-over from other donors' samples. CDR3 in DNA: TGTGCCAGCAGCCCCGACGGGGGATCTAATGAAAAACTGTTTTTT. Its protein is CASSPDGGSNEKLFF.